The rows below give T cell receptor beta chains drawn from one sample of a study of shared clonotypes between healthy human individuals. Some clones are missing from TCRdb's copy, which holds only in-frame ones; the method was immunoSEQ multiplex PCR. The sample has 650,000 to 700,000 clones, about 92% seen once. The source material was memory CD8+ T cells from PBMCs. The source is a man between 18 and 35 years old in good health. Some clones in this sample may be carry-over from other donors' samples. Both conserved end residues are part of each CDR3. Expanded clones get a size class; other rows say once, few or many, or leave the size out.

j_call v_call clone_size cdr3_aa
TRBJ2-1 TRBV4-3 NA CASSQTVGRTSNEQFF
TRBJ2-7 TRBV27 NA CASSPRYGSYEQYF
TRBJ2-5 TRBV2 NA CASSQGDNSYQETQYF
TRBJ2-3 TRBV7-2 NA CASSARLAGVSDTQYF
TRBJ1-1 TRBV6-5 NA CASSLHRGRTEAFF
TRBJ2-3 TRBV7-8 NA CASSFPGGSGSTDTQYF
TRBJ1-2 TRBV13 NA CASSLAFATDFYGYTF
TRBJ1-5 TRBV28 NA CASSLIGSNQPQHF
TRBJ2-3 TRBV19 once CASSSRLVSVTDTQYF
TRBJ2-7 TRBV9 NA CASSGRTYEQYF
TRBJ1-4 TRBV28 NA CASSYSVTNEKLFF
TRBJ2-3 TRBV19 NA CASSFRTSTDTQYF
TRBJ2-2 TRBV12-5 NA CASGIIPGPLLGGELFF
TRBJ2-7 TRBV27 NA CASSPNFYEQYF
TRBJ1-1 TRBV25-1 NA CASGHGGGTEAFF
TRBJ1-4 TRBV4-3 few CASSQDEQGYANEKLFF
TRBJ2-4 TRBV27 NA CASSVAHRTGLSGWYF
TRBJ1-2 TRBV5-1 NA CASSWREPNYGYTF
TRBJ1-2 TRBV18 NA CASSPPDRGVHNNYGYTF
TRBJ1-5 TRBV19 NA CASSIDREGNQPQHF
NA TRBV28 NA CASRDFDEQYF
TRBJ2-1 TRBV6-5 NA CASSYPGTFNEQFF
TRBJ1-2 TRBV7-9 once CASSLGWQGDYGYTF
TRBJ2-7 TRBV29-1 NA CSVGIFPYEQYF
TRBJ2-7 TRBV4-3 NA CASSQTSAFSYEQYF
TRBJ2-7 TRBV7-9 NA CASTGPRSPYEQYF
TRBJ2-3 TRBV7-9 NA CASSLGLAGGPGDTQYF
TRBJ2-7 TRBV27 NA CASSSNRYEQYF
TRBJ2-3 TRBV9 NA CASSGVSGSADTQYF
TRBJ1-1 TRBV6-5 NA CASSYPYGPMGAFF
TRBJ2-2 TRBV4-3 NA CASSRLLANTGELFF
TRBJ2-4 TRBV5-6 NA CASSHLTPVAKNIQYF
TRBJ1-5 TRBV2 NA CASSEGQGVIYSNQPQHF
TRBJ2-1 TRBV28 NA CASSYTLDFSYNEQFF
TRBJ2-7 TRBV29-1 NA CSVESVTYEQYF
TRBJ2-7 TRBV27 NA CASSLSDRTNTYEQYF
TRBJ2-1 TRBV6-5 NA CASSYLLGRKNEQFF
TRBJ2-3 TRBV27 NA CASRLKRVTDTQYF
TRBJ2-2 TRBV4-1 NA CASSPQPAATGLADTGELFF
TRBJ2-5 TRBV6-5 NA CASRFWTGEETQYF
TRBJ1-5 TRBV21-1 NA CASSTLRDPEGQPQHF
TRBJ2-7 TRBV29-1 NA CSVERDNSYEQYF
TRBJ2-2 TRBV7-3 many CASSSRTGKLFF
TRBJ1-1 TRBV28 NA CASSPRETMNTEAFF
TRBJ1-1 TRBV7-8 NA CASSKTRGPPLNTEAFF
TRBJ2-2 TRBV30 few CAWSTPPGELFF
TRBJ2-7 TRBV6-5 NA CASSQTSVGASEQYF
TRBJ2-2 TRBV29-1 NA CSVGLAGGPYTGELFF